A single sample is the source of the 5 T cell receptor beta chains below, sequenced in a study of T cells in Graves' hyperthyroidism and ophthalmopathy. What was amplified from RNA transcripts were TCR beta CDR3 regions. The HTBI set primed first-round TCR CDR3 RT-PCR. MiXCR was run by TCRdb on the multiplex PCR reads, yielding one entry per CDR3 protein. The profile shows around 600,000 distinct CDR3 sequences, approximately 14% of them singletons. The sequenced material came from blood. These receptor sequences come from a woman between 18 and 29 years old with Graves' ophthalmopathy.

This clonotype has a single count. The V and J genes are TRBV20-1 and TRBJ2-3, with 13 bases fitting TRBD2. V trimming: 4 bases; J trimming: 4 bases; junction bases outside the gene matches: 2. This CDR3 spans 14 amino acids. The germline V gene has CDR1 DFQATT and CDR2 SNEGSKA (reference sequence). DNA of the CDR3: TGCAGTGCTAAACTAGCGGGAGGGGCAGATACGCAGTATTTT. Its protein is CSAKLAGGADTQYF.

This chain connects TRBV19 to TRBJ2-7; perhaps TRBD1 as D (6 bases). The CDR3 is made up of 15 amino acids. Trimming took 6 bases from V and 4 from J, leaving 19 bases between them. Germline V gives CDR1 LNHDA, CDR2 SQIVND (reference sequence). The CDR3 loop is CASSTGRSGIYEQYF. The CDR3 DNA reads TGTGCCAGTAGCACAGGGAGATCAGGAATATACGAGCAGTACTTC. Filled out from reference TRBV19 and TRBJ2-7, the complete variable domain reads DGGITQSPKYLFRKEGQNVTLSCEQNLNHDAMYWYRQDPGQGLRLIYYSQIVNDFQKGDIAEGYSVSREKKESFPLTVTSAQKNPTAFYLCASSTGRSGIYEQYFGPGTRLTVT.

The sample holds many counts of this clonotype. The V and J genes are TRBV7-9 and TRBJ2-7, with no clear D. Trimming pared 5 bases from V and 4 bases from J, leaving 12 bases between. Germline lookup yields CDR1 SEHNR and CDR2 FQNEAQ (reference sequence). The CDR3 runs 13 residues. This chain's CDR3 is CASSPEAEYEQYF. As DNA, the CDR3 is TGTGCCAGCAGCCCCGAGGCGGAGTACGAGCAGTACTTC.

At least ten counts were recorded for this clonotype. The genes are TRBV27 and TRBJ1-5; D gene ambiguous. V shed 2 bases and J shed 0 bases, with 5 bases lying between them. The CDR3 covers 14 residues. Germline assignment: CDR1 MNHEY and CDR2 SMNVEV (reference sequence). CDR3 residues: CASSLAYSNQPQHF. CDR3 nucleotides: TGTGCCAGCAGTTTAGCGTATAGCAATCAGCCCCAGCATTTT.

This clonotype was counted at least ten times. The chain is built from TRBV28 and TRBJ1-6; the D gene is possibly TRBD1 (5 bases). The CDR3 spans 15 residues. The germline V and J ends were trimmed by 7 bases and 3 bases, with 13 bases remaining between them. Germline loops: CDR1 MDHEN, CDR2 SYDVKM. The CDR3: CASTPQEIYNSPLHF. The CDR3 DNA reads as TGTGCCAGCACCCCACAGGAGATCTATAATTCACCCCTCCACTTT.